The rows below give T cell receptor beta chains drawn from one sample of a study of cytomegalovirus exposure and HLA in healthy donors. The protocol was immunoSEQ multiplex PCR, while the TCRdb copy is restricted to in-frame clones and leaves out a portion. Here the sample spans under 200,000 clones, around three quarters being singletons. The source material was PBMCs. These receptors were collected from a middle-aged man in good health and CMV-seronegative. The conserved cysteine and the conserved F or W are not part of the CDR3 here. Fields, in order: J gene, V gene, CDR3 protein.

>TRBJ1-5|TRBV5-3
ARSPQRRRRQPQH
>NA|TRBV6-6
ASSYGGDPSYEQY
>TRBJ1-2|TRBV14
ASSRLGFNYGYT
>TRBJ1-2|TRBV20-1
SRRDNYGYT
>TRBJ1-3|TRBV4-3
ASSQEAGSGNTIY
>TRBJ2-7|TRBV5-6
ASSRTTGAHEQY
>TRBJ2-2|TRBV7-2
ASSPVGTGELF
>TRBJ1-1|TRBV29-1
SVLRGQGNTEAF
>TRBJ1-2|TRBV7-8
ASRRSIGLSGNYGYT
>TRBJ2-5|TRBV28
ASREGRETQY
>TRBJ2-3|TRBV7-2
ASSLRRSGRAADTQY
>TRBJ2-3|TRBV7-6
ASSYGLAGVTDTQY
>TRBJ2-7|TRBV10-3
AISDPDRGPSYEQY
>TRBJ2-1|TRBV7-9
ASIQDRGKGNEQF
>TRBJ2-3|TRBV10-1
ASSEPGQGTDTQY
>TRBJ1-3|TRBV15
ATSSRWGTGNTIY
>TRBJ1-1|TRBV4-3
ASSLEAQGTTEAF
>TRBJ1-4|TRBV7-9
ASSLAWTGKPTNEKLF
>TRBJ1-5|TRBV7-2
ASSGQSSQPQH
>TRBJ1-1|TRBV5-6
ASSLAGASNEAF
>TRBJ2-2|TRBV11-3
ASSLGTSGNTGELF
>TRBJ2-6|TRBV7-8
ASSLPRGSGANVLT
>TRBJ2-3|TRBV7-9
ASSPTWDGGNTDTQY
>TRBJ2-7|TRBV6-5
ASSSTGGGEQY